This T cell receptor beta chain was sequenced during a study of PD-1 blockade in classical Hodgkin lymphoma. The overall study: Patients were treated with nivolumab at 3 mg/kg, and this was given intravenously every 2 weeks. Study-level points and caveats: With CD4+ cells, TCR diversity rose significantly by C4D1, but not with CD8+ cells. Before treatment, complete responders showed about the same diversity as newly diagnosed patients. Underlying causes for the observed repertoire differences were not defined, possibly disease activity or prior therapy.

Every patient relapsed after autologous stem cell transplantation, and brentuximab vedotin exposure varied. Sequencing was performed with immunoSEQ multiplex PCR; in TCRdb, only in-frame clones are kept and a portion is missing. The table has around 150,000 clones, about 78% seen once; the top ten hold 7% to 9.5%. The CDR3 runs 14 residues. Trimming cost V 6 bases and J 5 bases; bases outside gene matches: 6. CDR1 MGHDK and CDR2 SYGVNS come from the germline V gene. For this clone: The target antigen is unknown.

The material sequenced was peripheral blood mononuclear cells (PBMCs), taken before the second cycle of nivolumab. The receptor's source is a human donor with classical Hodgkin lymphoma. The chain couples TRBV25-1 to TRBJ1-5; 8 bases fit TRBD1. CDR3 nucleotide sequence: TGTGCCAGCAGGGGACAGGTTGGGGATCAGCCCCAGCATTTT. Translating it yields CASRGQVGDQPQHF.